This T cell receptor (beta chain) is from a study of beta chain features in type 1 diabetes. V lost 3 bases, J lost 4 bases, and 9 bases stayed unmatched. Germline CDR1 is SGHDT and CDR2 is YYEEEE. The CDR3 is made up of 18 amino acids. Sorting produced populations that all topped 95% purity. What was sequenced were expressed TCRB transcripts, since all of the isolated RNA had been reverse transcribed. Sequencing used immunoSEQ multiplex PCR; TCRdb keeps in-frame clones, though not all of them. This sample yields about 140,000 clones, of which less than 10% are seen a single time; almost 0.65% belongs to the top ten. Ten or more counts support this clone.

The rearrangement joins TRBV5-6 to TRBJ2-6; TRBD2 aligns across 11 bases. The receptor was derived from a woman aged 40 to 50 in good health. Sample: central memory CD4+ T cells from blood. The CDR3 nucleotides read TGTGCCAGCAGCTCAACTATAGCGGGGGGGCTCGGGGCCAACGTCCTGACTTTC. This encodes CASSSTIAGGLGANVLTF.